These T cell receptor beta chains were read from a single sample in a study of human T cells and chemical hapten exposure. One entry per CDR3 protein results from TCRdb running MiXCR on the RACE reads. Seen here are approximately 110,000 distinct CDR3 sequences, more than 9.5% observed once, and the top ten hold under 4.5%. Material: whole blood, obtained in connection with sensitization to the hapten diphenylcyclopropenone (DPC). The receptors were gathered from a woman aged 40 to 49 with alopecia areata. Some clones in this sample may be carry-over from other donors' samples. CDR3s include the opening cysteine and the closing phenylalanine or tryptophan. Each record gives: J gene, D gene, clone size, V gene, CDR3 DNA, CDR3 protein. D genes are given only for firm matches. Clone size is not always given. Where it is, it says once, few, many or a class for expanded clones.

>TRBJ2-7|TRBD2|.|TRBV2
TGTGCCAGCAGTGTTAGGAGCGGGGGGGCCAACGAGCAGTACTTC
CASSVRSGGANEQYF
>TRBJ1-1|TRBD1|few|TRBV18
TGTGCCAGCTCCCAAGCCCCGGGACAGGGGAACACTGAAGCTTTCTTT
CASSQAPGQGNTEAFF
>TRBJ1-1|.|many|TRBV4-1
TGCGCCAGCAGCCAAGATCTAGGCAGGAACACTGAAGCTTTCTTT
CASSQDLGRNTEAFF
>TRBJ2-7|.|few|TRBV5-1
TGCGCCAGCAGCTTGCGACAGGAAACCTACGAGCAGTACTTC
CASSLRQETYEQYF
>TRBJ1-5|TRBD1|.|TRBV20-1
TGCAGTGCTTCAGGGGGATTGGGCAATCAGCCCCAGCATTTT
CSASGGLGNQPQHF
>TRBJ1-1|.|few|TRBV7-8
TGTGCCAGCAGCTTAGCGCATATGGGGCGCGGGACTGAAGCTTTCTTT
CASSLAHMGRGTEAFF
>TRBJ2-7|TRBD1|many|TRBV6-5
TGTGCCAGCAGATCGACAGGGAACCCTTACGAGCAGTACTTC
CASRSTGNPYEQYF
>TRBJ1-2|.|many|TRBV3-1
TGTGCCAGCAGCAGGGGGTATGGCTACACCTTC
CASSRGYGYTF
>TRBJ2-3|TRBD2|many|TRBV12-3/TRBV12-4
TGTGCCAGCAGTTCTAGCGGGGGGGCTCAAGATACGCAGTATTTT
CASSSSGGAQDTQYF
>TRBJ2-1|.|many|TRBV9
TGTGCCAGCAGCGTTTCCGGAAACAATGAGCAGTTCTTC
CASSVSGNNEQFF
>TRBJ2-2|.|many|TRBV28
TGTGCCAGCAGTTTATTGTCCACCGGGGAGCTGTTTTTT
CASSLLSTGELFF
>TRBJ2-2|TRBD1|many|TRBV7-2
TGTGCCAGCAGCTTAGACAGGGGAAACACCGGGGAGCTGTTTTTT
CASSLDRGNTGELFF
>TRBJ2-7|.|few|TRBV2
TGTGCCAGCACCCAGGGAGGCCGTTCCTACGAGCAGTACTTC
CASTQGGRSYEQYF
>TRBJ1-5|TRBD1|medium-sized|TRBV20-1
TGCAGTGCTAGAGATCTGGGGACAGGGATGGTTCAGCCCCAGCATTTT
CSARDLGTGMVQPQHF
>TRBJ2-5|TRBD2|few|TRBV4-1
TGCGCCAGCAGCCAACCGGGAGGGTACCAAGAGACCCAGTACTTC
CASSQPGGYQETQYF
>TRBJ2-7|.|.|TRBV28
TGTGCCAGCACCAATGGGGGGTCAAAGGGGGTTTACTACGAGCAGTACTTC
CASTNGGSKGVYYEQYF
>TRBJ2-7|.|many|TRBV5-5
TGTGCCAGCAGCTTGGTGGCTAGCCGTACCTACGAGCAGTACTTC
CASSLVASRTYEQYF
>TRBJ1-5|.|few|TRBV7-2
TGTGCCAGCAGCTTCCGCAATCAGCCCCAGCATTTT
CASSFRNQPQHF
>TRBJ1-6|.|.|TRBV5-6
TGTGCCAGCAGCGCACTAGACAGGAGCTCCTATAATTCACCCCTCCACTTT
CASSALDRSSYNSPLHF
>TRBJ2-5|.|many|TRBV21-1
TGTGCCAGCAGCCCCCCATCACAGGGGCAAGAGACCCAGTACTTC
CASSPPSQGQETQYF
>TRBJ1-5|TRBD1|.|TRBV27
TGTGCCAGCAGTCCGCCGGACAGGATCCGTCAGCCCCAGCATTTT
CASSPPDRIRQPQHF
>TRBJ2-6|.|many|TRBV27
TGTGCCAGCAGTCGATGGGTACTAGGGGCCAACGTCCTGACTTTC
CASSRWVLGANVLTF
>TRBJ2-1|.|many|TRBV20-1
TGCAGTGCTAGAGATCCCCAGGGGTACAATGAGCAGTTCTTC
CSARDPQGYNEQFF
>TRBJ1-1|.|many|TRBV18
TGTGCCAGCTCGCAGGAGGTGAACACTGAAGCTTTCTTT
CASSQEVNTEAFF
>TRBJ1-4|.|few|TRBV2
TGTGCCAGCAGTGAAGGGGGGAAGCATGAAAAACTGTTTTTT
CASSEGGKHEKLFF
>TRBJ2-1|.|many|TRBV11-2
TGTGCCAGCAGCCAACTAGGGTCCCCGGCCTACAATGAGCAGTTCTTC
CASSQLGSPAYNEQFF
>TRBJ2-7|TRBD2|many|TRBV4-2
TGTGCCAGCAGCCAAGAACTAGCGGCGAGCTCCTACGAGCAGTACTTC
CASSQELAASSYEQYF
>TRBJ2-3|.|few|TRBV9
TGTGCCAGCAGCGTAGGGATAACGGACACAGATACGCAGTATTTT
CASSVGITDTDTQYF
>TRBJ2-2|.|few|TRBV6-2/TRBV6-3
TGTGCCAGCAGTTACTCTGTGGGGGAGCTGTTTTTT
CASSYSVGELFF
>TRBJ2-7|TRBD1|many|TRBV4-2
TGTGCCAGCAGCCAAGATCGGGACAGGGGCTACGAGCAGTACTTC
CASSQDRDRGYEQYF
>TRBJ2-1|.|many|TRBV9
TGTGCCAGCAGCTTCCTAACTGGGGGAGAGGAGCAGTTCTTC
CASSFLTGGEEQFF
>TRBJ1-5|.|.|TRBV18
TGTGCCAGCTCACCAGCGGACAGCCTTCTAAGAAATCAGCCCCAGCATTTT
CASSPADSLLRNQPQHF
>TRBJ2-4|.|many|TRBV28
TGTGCCAGCAGTCTTATGGGGGATCAGGTCATTCAGTACTTC
CASSLMGDQVIQYF
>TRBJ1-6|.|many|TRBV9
TGTGCCAGCAGCGCTTCGACCCTTCCAAATTCACCCCTCCACTTT
CASSASTLPNSPLHF
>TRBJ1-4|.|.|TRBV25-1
TGTGCCAGCAGTGAGGCCGGGGCCAGTGGGGAAAAACTGTTTTTT
CASSEAGASGEKLFF
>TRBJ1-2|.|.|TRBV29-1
TGCAGCGTGGGGAACAGGAGGCAGGTAGCAAGCTACACCTTC
CSVGNRRQVASYTF
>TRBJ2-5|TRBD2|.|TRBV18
TGTGCCAGCTTCGCGGGACTAGCGGGGGAGACCCAGTACTTC
CASFAGLAGETQYF
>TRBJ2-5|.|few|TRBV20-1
TGCAGTGCTAGAGATGGAGCGCCCCCAGAGACCCAGTACTTC
CSARDGAPPETQYF
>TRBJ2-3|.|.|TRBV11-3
TGTGCCAGCAGCTTAGGGACCGGACCCCCAGATACGCAGTATTTT
CASSLGTGPPDTQYF
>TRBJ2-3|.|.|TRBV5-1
TGCGCCAGCAGCTTGGTCAGCACAGATACGCAGTATTTT
CASSLVSTDTQYF
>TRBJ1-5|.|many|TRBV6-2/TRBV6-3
TGTGCCAGCGGTAACTTTGGCGGGCAGCCCCAGCATTTT
CASGNFGGQPQHF
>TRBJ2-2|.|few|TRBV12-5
TGTGCTAGTGGTTTCTCGGTTAGGGAGAACACCGGGGAGCTGTTTTTT
CASGFSVRENTGELFF
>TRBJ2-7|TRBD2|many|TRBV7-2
TGTGCCAGCAGCTCCCTACCGGGACTAGCGGGAGTCAACGAGCAGTACTTC
CASSSLPGLAGVNEQYF
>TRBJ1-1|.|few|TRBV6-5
TGTGCCAGCAGATCCTTCGGGGACACTGAAGCTTTCTTT
CASRSFGDTEAFF